This T cell receptor (beta chain) was captured in a study of cytomegalovirus exposure and HLA in healthy donors. This clone appeared once. Antigen: not known. V lost 6 bases, J lost 1 base, and 19 bases lay in between. The germline gives CDR1 LNHDA, CDR2 SQIVND (reference sequence). The CDR3 has 17 residues. Overall study findings and caveats: The records held CMV serostatus as the only immune exposure information.

Researchers ran the PCR with 60 Vbeta and 13 Jbeta primers. Assay: immunoSEQ multiplex PCR; the TCRdb copy retains only in-frame clones and omits some. The table includes over 85,000 clones, around 78% detected once. The V and J genes are TRBV19 and TRBJ1-5; unclear D gene. Sequenced sample: PBMCs. The receptor was derived from a man in his forties or fifties in good health and CMV-seronegative. CDR3 DNA: TGTGCCAGTAGCCGTAGAGACGGACTGGTCAGCAATCAGCCCCAGCATTTT. Protein: CASSRRDGLVSNQPQHF.